These 17 T cell receptor beta chains share one sample of origin, sequenced in a study of CD8 T cells in ankylosing spondylitis. Via MiXCR, TCRdb re-called the 5' RACE reads, giving one row per CDR3 protein. The data hold approximately 350,000 distinct CDR3 sequences, with 20% to 25% observed a single time. Sequences were obtained from blood, either unsorted or a sorted T cell fraction (not recorded which). These receptors were collected from a male donor with ankylosing spondylitis or in good health (not recorded which).

This clonotype has just a few counts. The V call is TRBV4-1, the J call TRBJ2-5, with D possibly matching TRBD2 (6 bases). Trimming took off 0 bases at V and 6 bases at J, with 11 bases between the two ends. CDR3 length equals 14 residues. Germline V gene lookup returns CDR1 MGHRA and CDR2 YSYEKL. The CDR3 here is CASSQDYGGKTQYF. The CDR3 DNA reads TGCGCCAGCAGCCAAGATTATGGGGGGAAGACCCAGTACTTC.

The rearrangement uses TRBV10-2 and TRBJ2-1; TRBD1 matches at 7 bases. This CDR3 comprises 13 residues. Germline V lookup: CDR1 WSHSY, CDR2 SAAADI. J lost 3 bases, V lost 10 bases, and 6 bases had no gene match. This CDR3 reads CATNRDSYNEQFF. In DNA, the CDR3 is TGCGCCACCAACCGGGACAGCTACAATGAGCAGTTCTTC.

In this sample, this clonotype turned up a few times. The genes are TRBV12-3 or TRBV12-4 and TRBJ1-2, with TRBD1 as a possible D gene (5 bases). V lost 3 bases and J 7 bases, leaving 12 bases between the germline ends. The CDR3 is made up of 13 amino acids. CDR3 region: CASSLGREGGYTF. The CDR3 bases are TGTGCCAGCAGTTTGGGCAGGGAGGGTGGCTACACCTTC.

This clonotype came up a few times. This chain uses TRBV12-3 or TRBV12-4 with TRBJ2-1; D call uncertain. The CDR3 runs to 12 residues. V lost 6 bases and J lost 10, with 13 bases in between. This CDR3 reads CASSLNEGEQFF. The CDR3 region has the DNA TGTGCCAGCAGCTTGAACGAAGGGGAGCAGTTCTTC.

The V gene is TRBV6-1, the J gene TRBJ1-1, with D unclear. Germline CDR1 is MNHNS and CDR2 is SASEGT. CDR3 length equals 14 residues. The V end lost 6 bases, the J end lost 4 bases, and 15 bases lay between the germline ends. CDR3 sequence: CASRDAPRGTEAFF. CDR3 nucleotide sequence: TGTGCCAGCAGGGATGCGCCCCGGGGCACTGAAGCTTTCTTT.

J is TRBJ2-2 and V is TRBV29-1; 9 bases are a match to TRBD1. CDR1 and CDR2 from the germline V gene are SQVTM and ANQGSEA. J lost 8 bases, V lost 2 bases, and 24 bases had no gene match. The CDR3 totals 20 residues. The DNA for the CDR3 is TGCAGCGTTGAATGGCTTCTCCTCGGGACAGGGCGAGGACGAGGAGGGGAGCTGTTTTTT. This encodes CSVEWLLLGTGRGRGGELFF.

J is TRBJ2-7 and V is TRBV5-1; 8 bases map to TRBD1. With 2 bases clipped from V and 3 bases from J, the junction kept 7 bases outside the gene matches. Germline V lookup: CDR1 SGHRS, CDR2 YFSETQ. This CDR3 has 15 amino acids. CDR3 sequence reads: CASSFDRGAFYEQYF. CDR3 in DNA: TGCGCCAGCAGCTTCGACAGGGGTGCCTTCTACGAGCAGTACTTC. Full variable domain (rest looked up from reference TRBV5-1 and TRBJ2-7): KAGVTQTPRYLIKTRGQQVTLSCSPISGHRSVSWYQQTPGQGLQFLFEYFSETQRNKGNFPGRFSGRQFSNSRSEMNVSTLELGDSALYLCASSFDRGAFYEQYFGPGTRLTVT.

The genes are TRBV7-6 and TRBJ2-1, with 7 bases fitting TRBD2. Germline assignment: CDR1 SGHVS and CDR2 FNYEAQ. The CDR3 loop spans 16 amino acids. J gave up 3 bases and V 4 bases, and 9 bases lay outside the gene matches. As DNA, the CDR3 is TGTGCCAGCAGCTGGAGAGCGGGGAACCTCTACAATGAGCAGTTCTTC. Translating it yields CASSWRAGNLYNEQFF.

This chain links TRBV29-1 with TRBJ2-7; D is perhaps TRBD1 or TRBD2 (5 bases each). CDR3 length: 13 amino acids. The germline V and J ends were trimmed by 3 bases and 3 bases, with 12 bases remaining between them. Germline assignment: CDR1 SQVTM and CDR2 ANQGSEA. The CDR3 spells CSVDGGAGYEQYF. The CDR3 nucleotides read TGCAGCGTTGATGGGGGTGCGGGCTACGAGCAGTACTTC.

The chain recombines TRBV28 with TRBJ2-2; D possibly matches TRBD1 or TRBD2 (5 bases each). Germline CDR1 is MDHEN and CDR2 is SYDVKM. Trimming shortened V by 6 bases and J by 7 bases, and 21 bases separated the two germline ends. The CDR3 spans 16 residues. CDR3 bases: TGTGCCAGCAGCCTCCCCACCGGGGCCCTCAGCGGGGAGCTGTTTTTT. Residues: CASSLPTGALSGELFF. The variable domain in full, with the rest retrieved from reference TRBV28 and TRBJ2-2, is DVKVTQSSRYLVKRTGEKVFLECVQDMDHENMFWYRQDPGLGLRLIYFSYDVKMKEKGDIPEGYSVSREKKERFSLILESASTNQTSMYLCASSLPTGALSGELFFGEGSRLTVL.

The chain employs TRBV5-1 and TRBJ2-3; TRBD1 matches at 7 bases. V shed 9 bases and J 4 bases; nucleotides not matched to a gene: 11. The germline V gene encodes CDR1 SGHRS and CDR2 YFSETQ. The CDR3 is 14 amino acids. CDR3 bases: TGCGCCAACCCGGGACAGCCCAAGCCAGATACGCAGTATTTT. Encoded protein: CANPGQPKPDTQYF.

The chain couples TRBV5-1 to TRBJ2-1; no reliable D call. The CDR3 consists of 17 residues. Germline V gene data show CDR1 as SGHRS and CDR2 as YFSETQ. Trimming removed 1 base from V and 0 bases from J, with 14 bases in between. CDR3 loop: CASSLLPRHSSYNEQFF. Written as DNA, the CDR3 is TGCGCCAGCAGCTTGCTTCCCCGACATAGCTCCTACAATGAGCAGTTCTTC. Drawing the rest from reference TRBV5-1 and TRBJ2-1, the complete variable domain is KAGVTQTPRYLIKTRGQQVTLSCSPISGHRSVSWYQQTPGQGLQFLFEYFSETQRNKGNFPGRFSGRQFSNSRSEMNVSTLELGDSALYLCASSLLPRHSSYNEQFFGPGTRLTVL.

The chain couples TRBV15 to TRBJ2-7; D gene unclear. The CDR3 has 16 residues. Trimming took off 1 base at V and 0 bases at J, with 13 bases between the two ends. Per the germline V gene, CDR1 is LNHNV and CDR2 is YYDKDF (reference sequence). This chain's CDR3 is CATSRARVAFSYEQYF. As DNA, the CDR3 is TGTGCCACCAGCAGAGCAAGGGTAGCCTTCTCCTACGAGCAGTACTTC.

The rearrangement links TRBV12-3 or TRBV12-4 to TRBJ2-5; TRBD2 matches at 15 bases. The CDR3 loop spans 16 amino acids. The trim removed 7 bases at V and 2 bases at J, leaving 5 bases unmatched. In nucleotides, the CDR3 is TGTGCCAGCACGGGACTAGCGGGGGGCCGTCAAGAGACCCAGTACTTC. Translation gives CASTGLAGGRQETQYF.

This clonotype was seen only a few times. The chain employs TRBV7-2 and TRBJ2-1, with 7 bases identical to TRBD2. The length of the CDR3 is 15 residues. Trimming cost V 0 bases and J 4 bases; bases outside gene matches: 3. Per the germline V gene, CDR1 is SGHTA and CDR2 is FQGNSA. The CDR3 DNA sequence: TGTGCCAGCAGCTTAGCGAGCGGGGTATACAATGAGCAGTTCTTC. It codes for CASSLASGVYNEQFF.

V and J are TRBV30 and TRBJ2-2; the D is unclear. The V end was cut by 2 bases, the J end by 1 base, with 11 bases between. Per the germline V gene, CDR1 is GTSNPN and CDR2 is SVGIG (reference sequence). The CDR3 extends over 15 amino acids. The CDR3 is CAWSPHSGNTGELFF. CDR3 DNA: TGTGCCTGGAGTCCACACTCAGGGAACACCGGGGAGCTGTTTTTT.

The chain's CDR3 is CASSYGWAGPGNTEAFF. The CDR3 bases are TGTGCCAGCAGTTACGGTTGGGCAGGCCCGGGGAACACTGAAGCTTTCTTT. The chain recombines TRBV6-5 with TRBJ1-1; no definite D call. Per germline, CDR1 MNHEY and CDR2 SVGAGI. The CDR3 is 17 amino acids. Trimming took off 2 bases at V and 1 base at J, with 17 bases between the two ends.